A selection of T cell receptor beta chains follows, all from one sample in a study of blood T cell repertoires in COVID-19. Using immunoSEQ multiplex PCR, the repertoire was profiled, and TCRdb retains in-frame clones only, with some absent. The sample holds about 220,000 clones, around 86% seen once. The sample was peripheral blood. Every receptor here comes from a woman in her forties or fifties with COVID-19, enrolled during active disease. Both conserved end residues are trimmed from each CDR3. The order of the fields is V gene, CDR3 protein.

TRBV28 ASSLPAGPSSYEQY
TRBV19 ASSPKTGLGTEAF
TRBV28 ASSSGTTVTDTQY
TRBV5-5 ASSSGLAREQF
TRBV19 ASGPTVSGNTIY
TRBV5-4 ASSPDLNREGTEAF
TRBV2 ASSGRDRGSSEQY
TRBV28 ASSSYRVTEAF
TRBV6-4 ASSDSGGVDEQF
TRBV6-1 ASSETGSGTGSHEQF
TRBV11-2 ASSLDFGLFDGEQF
TRBV7-3 ASSQGSGDTIY
TRBV11-2 ASSLGLAGGETQY
TRBV11-1 ASGRLAGGLQY
TRBV27 ASSPPGQGFYGYT
TRBV20-1 SASRLRGPSGNTIY
TRBV27 ASRWTGTGELF
TRBV3-1/TRBV3-2 ASSPLGADGYT
TRBV2 ASIRSGGLTDTQY
TRBV4-1 ASSLGGHPSPETQY
TRBV12-3/TRBV12-4 ASSLRAGGLS
TRBV18 ASSPTSGVRNEQF
TRBV19 ASTPTQGAFNQPQH
TRBV3-1/TRBV3-2 ASSQDRSYTIY
TRBV2 ASGTGVSSYT
TRBV12-5 ASGLRQGARVMNTEAF
TRBV18 ASSPGTGVGISYNEQF
TRBV7-6 ASSPGQTSGANVLT
TRBV6-2/TRBV6-3 ASSSGQGTSYEQY
TRBV5-1 ASSKQAGETGELF
TRBV18 ASSPSGQGYEQY
TRBV4-1 ASSQGAGGPYNEQF
TRBV5-4 ASSLTGTYNEQF